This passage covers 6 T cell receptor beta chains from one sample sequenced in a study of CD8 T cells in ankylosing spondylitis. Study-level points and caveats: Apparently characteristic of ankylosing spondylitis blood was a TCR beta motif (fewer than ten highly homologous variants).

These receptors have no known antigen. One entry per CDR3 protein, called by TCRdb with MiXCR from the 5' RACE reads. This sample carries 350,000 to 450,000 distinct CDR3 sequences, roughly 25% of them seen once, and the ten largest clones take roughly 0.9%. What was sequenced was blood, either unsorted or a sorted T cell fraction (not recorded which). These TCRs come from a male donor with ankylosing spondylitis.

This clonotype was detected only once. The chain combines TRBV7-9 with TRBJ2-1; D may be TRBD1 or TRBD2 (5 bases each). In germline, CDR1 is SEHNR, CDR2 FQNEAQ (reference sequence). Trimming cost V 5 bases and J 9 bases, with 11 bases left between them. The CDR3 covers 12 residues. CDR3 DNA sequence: TGTGCCAGCAGCCTCCTTGGGGGTGAGCAGTTCTTC. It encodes CASSLLGGEQFF.

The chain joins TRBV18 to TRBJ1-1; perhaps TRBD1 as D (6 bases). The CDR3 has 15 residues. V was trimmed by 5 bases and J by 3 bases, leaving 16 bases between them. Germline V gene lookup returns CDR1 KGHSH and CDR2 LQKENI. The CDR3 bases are TGTGCCAGCTCAAGGACAGCGATAAAGGACACTGAAGCTTTCTTT. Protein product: CASSRTAIKDTEAFF.

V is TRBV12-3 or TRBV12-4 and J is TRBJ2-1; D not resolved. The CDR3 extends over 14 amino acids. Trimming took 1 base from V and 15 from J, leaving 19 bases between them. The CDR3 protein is CASSLDPQTHALFF. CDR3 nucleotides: TGTGCCAGCAGTTTAGATCCCCAGACCCATGCACTGTTCTTC.

The CDR3 region is CASGGRLAGAQETQYF. The CDR3 region has the DNA TGCGCCAGCGGCGGTCGACTAGCGGGAGCCCAAGAGACCCAGTACTTC. The V and J genes are TRBV5-1 and TRBJ2-5; 12 bases map to TRBD2. J was trimmed by 1 base and V by 7 bases; bases with no gene match: 8. CDR3 length equals 16 residues. The V gene's germline CDR1 is SGHRS and CDR2 YFSETQ.

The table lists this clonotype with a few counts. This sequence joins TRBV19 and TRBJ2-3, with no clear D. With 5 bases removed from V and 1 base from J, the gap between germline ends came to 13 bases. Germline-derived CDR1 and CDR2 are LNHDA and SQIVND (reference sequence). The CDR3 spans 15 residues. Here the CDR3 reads CASSPPIVGTDTQYF. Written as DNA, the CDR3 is TGTGCCAGTAGTCCTCCAATTGTCGGCACAGATACGCAGTATTTT.

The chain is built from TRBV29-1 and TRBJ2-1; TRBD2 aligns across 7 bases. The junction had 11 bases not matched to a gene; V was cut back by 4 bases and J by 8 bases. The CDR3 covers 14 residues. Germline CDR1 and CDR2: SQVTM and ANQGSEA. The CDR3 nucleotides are TGCAGCGTTGTAAGCGGGAATTCCGGGGATGAGCAGTTCTTC. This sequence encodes CSVVSGNSGDEQFF.